This T cell receptor beta chain was observed in a study of breast tumors, draining lymph nodes, adjacent tissues. Findings and caveats of the study: Tumor T cell lymph node origin was a supported hypothesis, not proven. Luminal-like breast cancer showed significantly higher tumor–nontumor repertoire similarity than basal-like. Most tumor T cells seemingly derive from lymph node, then expand in tumor. Compared with lymph nodes, tumors were less diverse; compared with nontumor tissue, more.

The CDR3 spans 15 residues. Germline lookup yields CDR1 SGHRS and CDR2 YFSETQ. V lost 3 bases, J lost 5 bases, and 17 bases lay in between. TCRdb re-called the multiplex PCR reads with MiXCR, one entry per CDR3 protein. This sample has some 22,000 distinct CDR3 sequences, with 40% to 45% found just once. By share, this clonotype counts as medium-sized. Antigen specificity is unknown. This could be a read error, since a much larger clone is one nucleotide away. The rearrangement uses TRBV5-1 and TRBJ2-5; the D gene is possibly TRBD2 (6 bases). Sequences were obtained from breast tumor tissue. This TCR was recovered from a female donor with breast cancer. Some clones in this sample may be carry-over from other donors' samples. The CDR3 DNA reads TGCGCCAGCAGCTCCGTTGCGGGGATCCACGAGACCCAGTACTTC. Translating it yields CASSSVAGIHETQYF.